This TCR beta chain was observed in a study of blood T cells in healthy people across ages. Study as a whole: There was about one barcoded beta molecule captured by template switching per two T cells.

This clonotype was counted only a few times. CDR3 size: 13 residues. Trimming left V 5 bases short and J 8 bases short, with 14 bases between. Using a J-beta primer mix together with a sample-barcoded 5' primer, a second PCR was run for roughly 7 to 12 cycles. MiXCR, applied by TCRdb to the 5' RACE reads, yields one record per CDR3 protein. The data contain roughly 1,500,000 distinct CDR3 sequences, 42% of them singletons. The chain uses TRBV12-3 or TRBV12-4 and TRBJ2-3; perhaps TRBD2 as D (7 bases). This TCR came from a woman between 18 and 29 years old in good health. The source material was blood. The CDR3 is CASSVEGGVTQYF. The CDR3 bases are TGTGCCAGCAGTGTTGAGGGGGGGGTTACGCAGTATTTT.